The next 28 T cell receptor beta chains were all read from a single sample in a study of blood T cell repertoires in COVID-19. Profiled with immunoSEQ multiplex PCR; TCRdb holds only in-frame clones, not every one. The repertoire holds some 200,000 clones, about 87% seen once, with about 1.8% in the top ten. Specimen: peripheral blood. The origin of the receptors is a man aged 65 to 79 with acute or convalescent COVID-19.

The J gene is TRBJ2-1, the V gene TRBV4-1; D perhaps matches TRBD2 (5 bases). V shed 0 bases and J shed 3 bases, with 15 bases lying between them. Germline assignment: CDR1 MGHRA and CDR2 YSYEKL. The CDR3 is made up of 17 amino acids. CDR3 protein: CASSQEVRLLNYNEQFF. The CDR3 region has the DNA TGCGCCAGCAGCCAAGAAGTAAGACTACTGAACTACAATGAGCAGTTCTTC.

The J gene is TRBJ2-1, the V gene TRBV2; TRBD2 matches 7 bases. This CDR3 contains 12 residues. V lost 6 bases, J lost 7 bases, and 3 bases stayed unmatched. In germline, CDR1 is SNHLY, CDR2 FYNNEI. CDR3 nucleotide sequence: TGTGCCAGCAGGGATAGCGGGAATGAGCAGTTCTTC. Translating gives CASRDSGNEQFF.

The chain combines TRBV28 with TRBJ1-6, with D uncertain. V was cut by 2 bases and J by 6 bases, with 17 bases left in between. The CDR3 loop spans 17 amino acids. Germline loops: CDR1 MDHEN, CDR2 SYDVKM. The CDR3 loop reads CASSLPFGRLANSPLHF. The CDR3 DNA is TGTGCCAGCAGTTTACCGTTCGGGAGGCTAGCTAATTCACCCCTCCACTTT.

V usage is TRBV10-3 and J usage is TRBJ2-2; TRBD2 might be the D (6 bases). Germline lookup yields CDR1 ENHRY and CDR2 SYGVKD. Trimming left V 8 bases short and J 0 bases short, with 22 bases between. This CDR3 has 18 amino acids. As DNA, the CDR3 is TGTGCCATCTTGCGTTTGTACGGCGGGGATCCGAACACCGGGGAGCTGTTTTTT. This sequence encodes CAILRLYGGDPNTGELFF.

The chain carries TRBV7-9 and TRBJ2-2; D might be TRBD1 (6 bases). V was trimmed by 4 bases and J by 5 bases, leaving 14 bases between them. Germline assignment: CDR1 SEHNR and CDR2 FQNEAQ (reference sequence). The CDR3 is 15 residues long. CDR3 DNA: TGTGCCAGCAGCTGGCACAGGGTAATGACCGGGGAGCTGTTTTTT. Translation: CASSWHRVMTGELFF.

The rearrangement uses TRBV28 and TRBJ1-5, with 7 bases identical to TRBD1. CDR3 size: 14 residues. From germline, CDR1 is MDHEN and CDR2 SYDVKM. The V and J ends lost 6 bases and 5 bases, in that order; junction bases with no gene match: 7. Written as DNA, the CDR3 is TGTGCCAGCAGACAGGGGTTGAAGGATCAGCCCCAGCATTTT. It specifies CASRQGLKDQPQHF.

The gene calls are TRBV19 and TRBJ2-2, with 10 bases matching TRBD1. V was pared by 5 bases and J by 4 bases, with 10 bases of the junction left unmatched. CDR3 size: 17 residues. Germline loops: CDR1 LNHDA, CDR2 SQIVND (reference sequence). CDR3 bases: TGTGCCAGTAGTTCGGGACAGGGGTTGAGGGGCACCGGGGAGCTGTTTTTT. It is translated as CASSSGQGLRGTGELFF.

This chain uses TRBV12-3 or TRBV12-4 with TRBJ2-7, with D perhaps matching TRBD1 (7 bases). The CDR3 sequence is 13 residues long. Trimming took off 3 bases at V and 6 bases at J, with 12 bases between the two ends. As DNA, the CDR3 is TGTGCCAGCAGTTTTCAGGGGGGCCTCGAGCAGTACTTC. Its protein product is CASSFQGGLEQYF.

The chain recombines TRBV7-3 with TRBJ2-1, with 7 positions matching TRBD2. Germline CDR1 and CDR2: SGHTA and FQGTGA. There are 15 residues in the CDR3. The V and J ends lost 5 bases and 8 bases, in that order; junction bases with no gene match: 12. DNA of the CDR3: TGTGCCAGCAGCCACATCGGGACTCGGGAGGATGAGCAGTTCTTC. It translates to CASSHIGTREDEQFF.

The chain joins TRBV9 to TRBJ1-3; D is uncertain. From germline, CDR1 is SGDLS and CDR2 YYNGEE. This CDR3 contains 14 residues. Trimming stripped 6 bases from V and 0 bases from J, with 10 bases between. CDR3 amino acids: CASTPRSSGNTIYF. The CDR3 DNA reads as TGTGCCAGCACCCCCCGGTCCTCTGGAAACACCATATATTTT.

The genes are TRBV19 and TRBJ1-5, with D possibly TRBD1 on 5 matching bases. The CDR3 extends over 18 amino acids. Per germline, CDR1 LNHDA and CDR2 SQIVND (reference sequence). The V gene lost 0 bases and the J gene lost 0 bases, with 15 bases spanning the gap. DNA of the CDR3: TGTGCCAGTAGTATAGATCTATGGGCAGGGAATAGCAATCAGCCCCAGCATTTT. This translates into CASSIDLWAGNSNQPQHF.

CDR3 in amino acids: CASSSGQWAEAFF. The CDR3 DNA sequence: TGTGCCAGCAGCTCTGGACAGTGGGCTGAAGCTTTCTTT. The chain combines TRBV5-6 with TRBJ1-1; tentatively, D is TRBD1 (6 bases). Germline CDR1 reads SGHDT; CDR2 reads YYEEEE. The V and J ends lost 3 bases and 6 bases respectively, with 12 bases between them. There are 13 residues in the CDR3.

Here the CDR3 DNA reads TGTGCCAGCAGTTTGGGCAGGGAGGGCGTCCTGACTTTC. This gives the protein CASSLGREGVLTF. The chain combines TRBV28 with TRBJ2-6; 7 positions agree with TRBD2. Germline V gene sequence: CDR1 MDHEN, CDR2 SYDVKM. V lost 3 bases and J lost 12; bases outside the gene matches: 5. The CDR3 is 13 residues long.

V usage is TRBV7-6 and J usage is TRBJ1-5; D is unresolved. Trimming removed 3 bases from V and 6 bases from J, with 9 bases in between. The germline CDR1 and CDR2 sequences are SGHVS and FNYEAQ. CDR3 length: 13 amino acids. CDR3 coding DNA: TGTGCCAGCAGCTTGAGCTCTTCTCAGCCCCAGCATTTT. Translation gives CASSLSSSQPQHF.

The V call is TRBV4-2, the J call TRBJ2-5; 8 nucleotides line up with TRBD1. With V trimmed by 0 bases and J by 5 bases, 8 bases remained unmatched. The CDR3 spans 16 residues. Germline V lookup: CDR1 LGHNA, CDR2 YNFKEQ. The CDR3 spells CASSQDYSGGWETQYF. The CDR3 nucleotides read TGTGCCAGCAGCCAAGACTATTCAGGGGGCTGGGAGACCCAGTACTTC.

The chain recombines TRBV7-9 with TRBJ1-4, with TRBD1 matching 7 bases. CDR3 size: 19 residues. V lost 4 bases, J lost 0 bases, and 14 bases stayed unmatched. Germline V gene data show CDR1 as SEHNR and CDR2 as FQNEAQ (reference sequence). CDR3 region: CASSSGQTGPYATNEKLFF. CDR3 DNA sequence: TGTGCCAGCAGCTCCGGCCAGACAGGGCCATATGCAACTAATGAAAAACTGTTTTTT.

Many counts were recorded for this clone. The chain joins TRBV15 to TRBJ2-2; D possibly corresponds to TRBD2 (5 bases). Germline V gene data show CDR1 as LNHNV and CDR2 as YYDKDF (reference sequence). The CDR3 covers 14 residues. V lost 1 base, J lost 5 bases, and 8 bases lay in between. CDR3 protein: CATSRAEETGELFF. In DNA, the CDR3 is TGTGCCACCAGCAGAGCGGAGGAGACCGGGGAGCTGTTTTTT.

This sequence joins TRBV18 and TRBJ2-7; TRBD2 matches 8 bases. CDR1 is KGHSH and CDR2 is LQKENI in the germline V gene. The CDR3 extends over 15 amino acids. V trimming: 3 bases; J trimming: 2 bases; junction bases outside the gene matches: 6. As DNA, the CDR3 is TGTGCCAGCTCACCGGGACTAGTGACCCCCTACGAGCAGTACTTC. Translating it yields CASSPGLVTPYEQYF.

CDR3: CATSRDTRGNQPQHF. The CDR3, as DNA: TGTGCCACCAGCAGAGATACCAGGGGGAATCAGCCCCAGCATTTT. This chain joins TRBV15 and TRBJ1-5; TRBD1 agrees at 7 bases. The junction had 3 bases not matched to a gene; V was cut back by 0 bases and J by 4 bases. Per germline, CDR1 LNHNV and CDR2 YYDKDF (reference sequence). The CDR3 is 15 amino acids.

Here the CDR3 reads CASSSQREWTISGGELFF. CDR3 nucleotides: TGTGCCAGCAGTTCTCAGCGGGAATGGACTATCTCGGGTGGGGAGCTGTTTTTT. This sequence joins TRBV28 and TRBJ2-2; 7 bases match TRBD2. This CDR3 has 18 amino acids. V shed 4 bases, J shed 8 bases, and the junction held 19 bases outside the gene matches. Per germline, CDR1 MDHEN and CDR2 SYDVKM.

CDR3 nucleotide sequence: TGTGCCAGCAGTTCTTCCGGGAGAAGCGAGCAGTTCTTC. The encoded protein is CASSSSGRSEQFF. V usage is TRBV28 and J usage is TRBJ2-1; possible D gene TRBD2, 6 bases. With 4 bases removed from V and 10 bases from J, the gap between germline ends came to 14 bases. Germline-derived CDR1 and CDR2 are MDHEN and SYDVKM. The CDR3 is 13 residues long.

V and J are TRBV6-1 and TRBJ2-7; tentative D call: TRBD1 (6 bases). Trimming removed 1 base from V and 3 bases from J, with 10 bases in between. Germline CDR1 reads MNHNS; CDR2 reads SASEGT. The CDR3 loop spans 14 amino acids. The CDR3: CASSEEDRFYEQYF. The CDR3 DNA follows: TGTGCCAGCAGTGAAGAGGACAGATTCTACGAGCAGTACTTC.

The chain uses TRBV3-1 (or the pseudogene TRBV3-2) and TRBJ2-7; tentatively, D is TRBD2 (5 bases). V was cut by 4 bases and J by 4 bases, with 5 bases left in between. The germline V gene has CDR1 LGHDT and CDR2 YNNKEL (reference sequence). This CDR3 spans 11 amino acids. The CDR3, as DNA: TGTGCCAGCAGCCGAGGGTACGAGCAGTACTTC. It yields the protein CASSRGYEQYF.

The V gene is TRBV5-1, the J gene TRBJ2-7; no definite D call. Germline V gene sequence: CDR1 SGHRS, CDR2 YFSETQ. V gave up 0 bases and J gave up 7 bases, with 8 bases separating them. This CDR3 is 12 amino acids long. The CDR3 is CASSLDGLEQYF. The CDR3 DNA sequence: TGCGCCAGCAGCTTGGACGGTTTAGAGCAGTACTTC.

This clone is a singleton in its sample. The J gene is TRBJ1-1, the V gene TRBV28; D gene unclear. Per the germline V gene, CDR1 is MDHEN and CDR2 is SYDVKM. Trimming pared 6 bases from V and 1 base from J, leaving 9 bases between. The CDR3 covers 13 residues. CDR3 sequence (DNA): TGTGCCAGCAGCTGGCGGCGGAACACTGAAGCTTTCTTT. Amino acid sequence: CASSWRRNTEAFF. The variable domain in full, completed from reference TRBV28 and TRBJ1-1, reads DVKVTQSSRYLVKRTGEKVFLECVQDMDHENMFWYRQDPGLGLRLIYFSYDVKMKEKGDIPEGYSVSREKKERFSLILESASTNQTSMYLCASSWRRNTEAFFGQGTRLTVV.

The chain has TRBV3-1 (or the pseudogene TRBV3-2) and TRBJ2-2; a weak D match, TRBD1 (6 bases). Germline V gives CDR1 LGHDT, CDR2 YNNKEL (reference sequence). V dropped 4 bases and J dropped 6 bases, with 12 bases sitting between them. This CDR3 is 14 amino acids long. CDR3 residues: CASSLRTAPGELFF. CDR3 coding DNA: TGTGCCAGCAGCCTCAGGACAGCACCCGGGGAGCTGTTTTTT.

V gene TRBV18 combines with J gene TRBJ2-7; TRBD2 matches at 7 bases. Germline V gives CDR1 KGHSH, CDR2 LQKENI. Trimming at V came to 3 bases and at J to 2 bases, leaving 7 bases not matched to a gene. The CDR3 spans 15 residues. This CDR3 reads CASSPKRRGTYEQYF. CDR3 nucleotide sequence: TGTGCCAGCTCACCTAAGCGGCGGGGGACCTACGAGCAGTACTTC.

The chain couples TRBV29-1 to TRBJ1-1, with D hard to call. Germline CDR1 is SQVTM and CDR2 is ANQGSEA. The CDR3 runs to 14 residues. V was trimmed by 1 base and J by 1 base, leaving 10 bases between them. The DNA for the CDR3 is TGCAGCGTTGAAGGTTTTACGGGGAACACTGAAGCTTTCTTT. Translation: CSVEGFTGNTEAFF.